This TCR beta chain was captured in a study of blood T cell repertoires in COVID-19. Under the authors' procedure: Amplified reference gene primers provided the basis for estimating nucleated cell counts. The data were produced by immunoSEQ multiplex PCR, yet TCRdb's version contains in-frame clones alone and is incomplete. V, J and clone size were drawn from that table, and D and trimming were deduced from the DNA. The sample lists under 200,000 clones; 70% to 90% were seen once. Germline V lookup: CDR1 SGHTS, CDR2 YDEGEE. Trimming removed 1 base from V and 2 bases from J, with 13 bases in between. The CDR3 length is 16 residues.

The gene calls are TRBV5-8 and TRBJ1-3; D is perhaps TRBD1 (6 bases). This clonotype originated in an elderly woman with acute or convalescent COVID-19. Input material: peripheral blood. CDR3 DNA: TGTGCCAGCAGCTTGTTTGGGGACATCCCTGGAAACACCATATATTTT. Translating gives CASSLFGDIPGNTIYF.